These 9 T cell receptor beta chains came from one sample sequenced in a study of PD-1 blockade in classical Hodgkin lymphoma (dated by TCRdb to the early 2020s). Receptor libraries were prepared by the immunoSEQ multiplex PCR assay. TCRdb limited this immuneACCESS table to in-frame rearrangements with V and J called. A share of clones is missing; checked studies link under half to unresolved V genes, and the rest is unexplained. The sample has roughly 19,000 clones on record, 75% to 90% of them singletons. Approximately 25% of the sample is in the top ten clones. This specimen's time point label, interpreted: cycle 1 day 1 (C1D1), immediately before nivolumab initiation. All trial patients had relapsed after autologous stem cell transplantation, with cohorts A, B and C differing in prior brentuximab vedotin exposure. The sequencing used peripheral blood mononuclear cells (PBMCs), collected at baseline. The receptors originated from a human donor with classical Hodgkin lymphoma.

This clone occurred once. The chain is built from TRBV27 and TRBJ2-5, with unresolved D. The CDR3 sequence is 16 residues long. The germline V gene has CDR1 MNHEY and CDR2 SMNVEV (reference sequence). The V gene lost 5 bases and the J gene lost 4 bases, with 20 bases spanning the gap. The CDR3 spells CASSPNVGFIVETQYF. DNA for the CDR3: TGTGCCAGCAGTCCCAATGTGGGGTTTATAGTAGAGACCCAGTACTTC.

The chain uses TRBV7-8 and TRBJ2-3, with TRBD1 as a possible D gene (6 bases). The germline gives CDR1 SGHVS, CDR2 FQNEAQ. The V gene lost 6 bases and the J gene lost 2 bases, with 15 bases spanning the gap. The CDR3 is made up of 15 amino acids. The CDR3 is CASRPDRYSTDTQYF. CDR3 DNA: TGTGCCAGCAGACCGGACAGATATTCCACAGATACGCAGTATTTT.

This clone is judged medium-sized. This rearrangement joins TRBV30 to TRBJ1-5, with D possibly being TRBD1 (6 bases). Per the germline V gene, CDR1 is GTSNPN and CDR2 is SVGIG (reference sequence). The germline V and J ends were trimmed by 2 bases and 3 bases, with 11 bases remaining between them. This CDR3 has 14 residues. The CDR3 loop is CAWSPGESNQPQHF. The CDR3 region has the DNA TGTGCCTGGAGTCCAGGGGAATCCAATCAGCCCCAGCATTTT. Based on the CDR3 plus reference TRBV30 and TRBJ1-5, the full variable domain is SQTIHQWPATLVQPVGSPLSLECTVEGTSNPNLYWYRQAAGRGLQLLFYSVGIGQISSEVPQNLSASRPQDRQFILSSKKLLLSDSGFYLCAWSPGESNQPQHFGDGTRLSIL.

The chain links TRBV19 to TRBJ1-1; TRBD1 is a possible D gene (5 bases). The CDR3 runs 14 residues. Germline V CDR1 and CDR2: LNHDA, SQIVND (reference sequence). The V end was cut by 5 bases, the J end by 4 bases, with 14 bases between. The CDR3 loop reads CASSWGRGGTEAFF. The CDR3 nucleotides are TGTGCCAGTAGTTGGGGAAGGGGCGGCACTGAAGCTTTCTTT.

The gene calls are TRBV7-9 and TRBJ2-1; 9 bases match TRBD2. V trimming: 5 bases; J trimming: 3 bases; junction bases outside the gene matches: 11. The germline gives CDR1 SEHNR, CDR2 FQNEAQ (reference sequence). This CDR3 spans 17 amino acids. In DNA form, the CDR3 reads TGTGCCAGCAGCGCCAAAGGGGGCGGGAGGGGCTACAATGAGCAGTTCTTC. Protein product: CASSAKGGGRGYNEQFF. The variable domain in full, completed from reference TRBV7-9 and TRBJ2-1, reads DTGVSQNPRHKITKRGQNVTFRCDPISEHNRLYWYRQTLGQGPEFLTYFQNEAQLEKSRLLSDRFSAERPKGSFSTLEIQRTEQGDSAMYLCASSAKGGGRGYNEQFFGPGTRLTVL.

The rearrangement links TRBV5-1 to TRBJ2-2, with unresolved D. V gave up 3 bases and J gave up 0 bases, with 12 bases separating them. CDR1 and CDR2 (germline): SGHRS, YFSETQ. The CDR3 consists of 16 residues. This chain's CDR3 is CASSSVGDSNTGELFF. CDR3 in DNA: TGCGCCAGCAGCTCGGTTGGTGATTCGAACACCGGGGAGCTGTTTTTT.

CDR3 loop: CASSLAGGSRGNTIYF. DNA for the CDR3: TGCGCCAGCAGCTTGGCCGGAGGTTCACGAGGAAACACCATATATTTT. V is TRBV5-1 and J is TRBJ1-3; no reliable D call. Germline V lookup: CDR1 SGHRS, CDR2 YFSETQ. Between the trimmed V and J ends, which lost 0 bases and 4 bases, there was a span of 14 bases. The CDR3 consists of 16 residues.

This clone was counted a single time. The V and J genes are TRBV15 and TRBJ2-2; no firm D call. This CDR3 has 20 residues. CDR1 is LNHNV and CDR2 is YYDKDF in the germline V gene (reference sequence). V shed 1 base and J shed 4 bases, with 25 bases lying between them. This CDR3 reads CATSRAPKPVRSGGTGELFF. The CDR3 DNA reads TGTGCCACCAGCAGAGCTCCAAAACCGGTACGATCTGGTGGCACCGGGGAGCTGTTTTTT.

This sequence joins TRBV19 and TRBJ1-5; TRBD1 is a possible D gene (5 bases). V was cut by 7 bases and J by 7 bases, with 20 bases left in between. The germline V gene encodes CDR1 LNHDA and CDR2 SQIVND (reference sequence). This CDR3 region has 15 residues. CDR3 loop: CASNTGPHRGQPQHF. CDR3 in DNA: TGTGCCAGTAATACGGGGCCACACCGGGGACAGCCCCAGCATTTT.